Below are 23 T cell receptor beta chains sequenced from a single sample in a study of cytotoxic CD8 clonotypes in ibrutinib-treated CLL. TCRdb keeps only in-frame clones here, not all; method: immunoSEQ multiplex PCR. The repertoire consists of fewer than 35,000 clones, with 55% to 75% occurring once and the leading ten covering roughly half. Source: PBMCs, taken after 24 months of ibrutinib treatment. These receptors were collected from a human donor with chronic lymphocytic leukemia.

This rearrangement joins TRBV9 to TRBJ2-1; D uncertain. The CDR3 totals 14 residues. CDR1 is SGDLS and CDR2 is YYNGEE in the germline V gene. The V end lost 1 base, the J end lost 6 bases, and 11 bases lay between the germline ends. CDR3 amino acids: CASSVLSTSNEQFF. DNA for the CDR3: TGTGCCAGCAGCGTACTCTCTACAAGCAATGAGCAGTTCTTC.

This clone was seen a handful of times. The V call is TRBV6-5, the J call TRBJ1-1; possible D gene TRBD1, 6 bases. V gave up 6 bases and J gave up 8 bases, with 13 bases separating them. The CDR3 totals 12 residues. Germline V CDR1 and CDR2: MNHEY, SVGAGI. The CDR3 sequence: CASRHREGEAFF. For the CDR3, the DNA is TGTGCCAGCAGACACAGGGAGGGGGAAGCTTTCTTT.

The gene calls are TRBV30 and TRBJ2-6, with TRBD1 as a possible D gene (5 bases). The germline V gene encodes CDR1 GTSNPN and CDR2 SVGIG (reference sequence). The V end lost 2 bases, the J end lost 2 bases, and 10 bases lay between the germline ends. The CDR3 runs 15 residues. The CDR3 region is CAWSSQVPGANVLTF. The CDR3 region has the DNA TGTGCCTGGAGTTCACAGGTCCCTGGGGCCAACGTCCTGACTTTC.

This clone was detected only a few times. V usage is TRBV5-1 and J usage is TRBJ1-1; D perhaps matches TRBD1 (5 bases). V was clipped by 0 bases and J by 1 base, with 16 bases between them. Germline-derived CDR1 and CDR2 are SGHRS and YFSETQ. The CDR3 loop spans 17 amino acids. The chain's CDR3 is CASSLEEVGGWNTEAFF. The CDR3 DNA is TGCGCCAGCAGCTTGGAGGAGGTCGGGGGATGGAACACTGAAGCTTTCTTT.

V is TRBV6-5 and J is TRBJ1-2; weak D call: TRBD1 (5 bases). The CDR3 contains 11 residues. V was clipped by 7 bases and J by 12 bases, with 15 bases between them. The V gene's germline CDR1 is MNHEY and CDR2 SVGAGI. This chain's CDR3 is CASNNGGLDTF. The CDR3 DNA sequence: TGTGCCAGCAACAACGGGGGATTGGACACCTTC.

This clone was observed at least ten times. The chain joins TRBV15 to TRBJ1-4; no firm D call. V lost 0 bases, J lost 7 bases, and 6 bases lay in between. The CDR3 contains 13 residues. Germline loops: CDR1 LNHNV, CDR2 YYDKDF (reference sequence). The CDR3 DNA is TGTGCCACCAGCAGAGATCTTGGTGAAAAACTGTTTTTT. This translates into CATSRDLGEKLFF.

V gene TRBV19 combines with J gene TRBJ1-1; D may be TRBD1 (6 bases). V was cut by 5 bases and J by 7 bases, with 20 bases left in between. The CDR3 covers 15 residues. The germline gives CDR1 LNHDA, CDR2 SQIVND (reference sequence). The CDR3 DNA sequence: TGTGCCAGTAGTCCTTTCGCAGGGGTTGGGGTTGAAGCTTTCTTT. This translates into CASSPFAGVGVEAFF. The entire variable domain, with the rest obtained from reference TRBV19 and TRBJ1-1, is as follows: DGGITQSPKYLFRKEGQNVTLSCEQNLNHDAMYWYRQDPGQGLRLIYYSQIVNDFQKGDIAEGYSVSREKKESFPLTVTSAQKNPTAFYLCASSPFAGVGVEAFFGQGTRLTVV.

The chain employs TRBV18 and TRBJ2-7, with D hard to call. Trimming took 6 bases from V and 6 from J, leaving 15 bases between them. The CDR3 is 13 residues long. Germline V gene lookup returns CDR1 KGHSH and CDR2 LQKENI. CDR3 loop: CASSLGGSGEQYF. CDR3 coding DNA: TGTGCCAGCTCCCTCGGTGGGTCGGGCGAGCAGTACTTC.

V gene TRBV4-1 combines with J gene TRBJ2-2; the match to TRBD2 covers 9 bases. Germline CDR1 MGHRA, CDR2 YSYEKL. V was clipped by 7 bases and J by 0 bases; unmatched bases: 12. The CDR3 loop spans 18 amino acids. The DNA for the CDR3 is TGCGCCAGCACCCGAAACGGCGGGGGGGCTCCGAACACCGGGGAGCTGTTTTTT. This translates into CASTRNGGGAPNTGELFF.

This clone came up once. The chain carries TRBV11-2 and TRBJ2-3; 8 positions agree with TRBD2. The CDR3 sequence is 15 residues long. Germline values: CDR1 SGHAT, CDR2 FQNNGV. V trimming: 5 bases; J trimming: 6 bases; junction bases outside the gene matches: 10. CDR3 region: CASSRTLSGGDTQYF. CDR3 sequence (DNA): TGTGCCAGCAGCCGCACGCTGTCGGGAGGGGATACGCAGTATTTT.

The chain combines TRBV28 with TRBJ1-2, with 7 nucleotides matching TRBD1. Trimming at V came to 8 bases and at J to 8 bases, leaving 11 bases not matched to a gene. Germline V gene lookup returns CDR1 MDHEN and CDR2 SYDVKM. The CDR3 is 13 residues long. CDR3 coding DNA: TGTGCCAGCGGACAGGTCTTCTCGAGGGGCTACACCTTC. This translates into CASGQVFSRGYTF.

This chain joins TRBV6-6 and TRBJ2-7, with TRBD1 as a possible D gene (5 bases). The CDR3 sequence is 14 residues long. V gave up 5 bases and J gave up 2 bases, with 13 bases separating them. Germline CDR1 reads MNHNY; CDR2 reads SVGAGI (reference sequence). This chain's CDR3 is CASSPYTGPYEQYF. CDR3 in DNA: TGTGCCAGCAGTCCCTATACAGGCCCCTACGAGCAGTACTTC.

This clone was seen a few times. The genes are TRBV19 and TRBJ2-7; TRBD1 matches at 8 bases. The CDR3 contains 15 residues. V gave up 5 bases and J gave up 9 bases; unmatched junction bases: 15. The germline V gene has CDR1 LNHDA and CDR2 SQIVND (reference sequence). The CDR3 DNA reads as TGTGCCAGTAGTGGGTCCGGGACAGGACCTTTCGGGCAGTACTTC. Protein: CASSGSGTGPFGQYF.

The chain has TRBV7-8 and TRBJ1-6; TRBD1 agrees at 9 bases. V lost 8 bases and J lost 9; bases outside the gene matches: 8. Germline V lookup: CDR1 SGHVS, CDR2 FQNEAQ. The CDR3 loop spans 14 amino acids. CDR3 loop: CASRRDRVGSPLHF. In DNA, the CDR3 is TGTGCCAGCCGCCGGGACAGGGTTGGTTCACCCCTCCACTTT.

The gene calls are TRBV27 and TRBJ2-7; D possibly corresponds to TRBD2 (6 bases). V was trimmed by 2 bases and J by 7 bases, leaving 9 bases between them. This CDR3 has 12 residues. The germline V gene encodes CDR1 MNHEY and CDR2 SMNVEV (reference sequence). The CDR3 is CASSLPGGEQYF. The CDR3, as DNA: TGTGCCAGCAGTTTACCAGGAGGGGAGCAGTACTTC.

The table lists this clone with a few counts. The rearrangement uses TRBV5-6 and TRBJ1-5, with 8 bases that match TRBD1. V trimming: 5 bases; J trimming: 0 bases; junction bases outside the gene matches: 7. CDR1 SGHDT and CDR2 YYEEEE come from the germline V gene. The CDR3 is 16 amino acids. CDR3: CASSFQGAYSNQPQHF. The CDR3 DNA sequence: TGTGCCAGCAGTTTCCAGGGGGCCTATAGCAATCAGCCCCAGCATTTT.

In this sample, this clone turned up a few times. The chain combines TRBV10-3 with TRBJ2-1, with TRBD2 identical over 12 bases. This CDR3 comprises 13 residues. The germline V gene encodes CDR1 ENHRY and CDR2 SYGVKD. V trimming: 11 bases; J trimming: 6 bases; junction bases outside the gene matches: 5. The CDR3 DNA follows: TGTGCCTCTAGCGGGGGGGCGGGCAATGAGCAGTTCTTC. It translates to CASSGGAGNEQFF.

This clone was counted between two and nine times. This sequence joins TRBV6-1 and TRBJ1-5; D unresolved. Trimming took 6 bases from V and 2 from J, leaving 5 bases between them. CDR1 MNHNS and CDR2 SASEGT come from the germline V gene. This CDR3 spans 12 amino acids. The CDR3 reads CASSQRNQPQHF. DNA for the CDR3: TGTGCCAGCAGCCAGCGCAATCAGCCCCAGCATTTT.

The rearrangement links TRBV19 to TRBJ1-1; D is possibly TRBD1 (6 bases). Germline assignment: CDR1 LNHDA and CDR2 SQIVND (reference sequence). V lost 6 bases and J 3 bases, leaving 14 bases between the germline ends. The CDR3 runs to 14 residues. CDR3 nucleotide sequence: TGTGCCAGTAGGGCCGGTACAGGGTACACTGAAGCTTTCTTT. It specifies CASRAGTGYTEAFF.

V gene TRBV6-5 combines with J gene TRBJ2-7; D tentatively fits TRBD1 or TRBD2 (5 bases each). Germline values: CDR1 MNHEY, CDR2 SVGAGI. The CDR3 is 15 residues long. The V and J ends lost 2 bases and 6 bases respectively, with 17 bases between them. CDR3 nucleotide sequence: TGTGCCAGCAGTTACGCGGGCCTCTCGCAGGGCGAGCAGTACTTC. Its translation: CASSYAGLSQGEQYF.

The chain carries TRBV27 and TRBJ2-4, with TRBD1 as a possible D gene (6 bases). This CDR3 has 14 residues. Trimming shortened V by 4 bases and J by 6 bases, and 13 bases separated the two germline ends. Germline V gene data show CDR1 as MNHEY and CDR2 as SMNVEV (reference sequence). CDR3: CASSYRDTLNIQYF. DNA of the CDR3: TGTGCCAGCAGTTACCGGGACACCTTAAACATTCAGTACTTC.

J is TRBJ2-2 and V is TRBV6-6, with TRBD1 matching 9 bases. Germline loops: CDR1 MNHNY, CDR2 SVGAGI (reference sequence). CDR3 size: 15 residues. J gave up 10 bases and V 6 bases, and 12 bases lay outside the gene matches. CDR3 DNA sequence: TGTGCCAGCAGGCCACAGGGGGCTCCTTTCGCGGAGCTGTTTTTT. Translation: CASRPQGAPFAELFF.

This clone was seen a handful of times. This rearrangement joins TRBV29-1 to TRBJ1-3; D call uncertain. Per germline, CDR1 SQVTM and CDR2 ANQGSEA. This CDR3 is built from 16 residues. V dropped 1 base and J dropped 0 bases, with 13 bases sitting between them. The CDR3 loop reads CSVEVPLTGSGNTIYF. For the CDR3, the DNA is TGCAGCGTTGAAGTCCCCCTGACTGGCTCTGGAAACACCATATATTTT.